These T cell receptor beta chains were read from a single sample in a study of blood T cell repertoires in COVID-19. The method was immunoSEQ multiplex PCR; TCRdb's version includes in-frame clones alone and lacks a portion of them. The profile shows about 140,000 clones, approximately 91% of them singletons. The sample comprised peripheral blood. The receptors come from a man in his forties or fifties with active or convalescent COVID-19. The CDR3 runs from the conserved cysteine through the conserved F or W. A D gene is named only where the DNA matches it firmly. A row's size may be missing; if present it is once, few, many or a size class.

clone size	V gene	CDR3 length	D gene	J gene	CDR3 DNA	CDR3 protein
.	TRBV6-1	15	TRBD2	TRBJ2-1	TGTGCCAGCAGTGAATTGACTAGCGGGTACAATGAGCAGTTCTTC	CASSELTSGYNEQFF
.	TRBV27	15	TRBD2	TRBJ2-7	TGTGCCAGCAGTTTACTAGCGGGGCCCTCCTACGAGCAGTACTTC	CASSLLAGPSYEQYF
.	TRBV4-1	14	TRBD1	TRBJ2-5	TGCGCCAGCAGCCTCACAGGGGGCAGGGAGACCCAGTACTTC	CASSLTGGRETQYF
.	TRBV10-1	14	.	TRBJ2-7	TGCGCCAGCAGTGAACAGGCGAACTCCTACGAGCAGTACTTC	CASSEQANSYEQYF
.	TRBV29-1	13	.	TRBJ2-7	TGCAGCGTTGGTCAACAGGGTGACTACGAGCAGTACTTC	CSVGQQGDYEQYF
.	TRBV28	16	TRBD2	TRBJ2-1	TGTGCCAGCAGGGAGGGGTGGTCTAGCGGTTACAATGAGCAGTTCTTC	CASREGWSSGYNEQFF
.	TRBV24-1	16	TRBD1	TRBJ2-1	TGTGCCACCAGTGATAGTACAGGGGTAATGGTCAATGAGCAGTTCTTC	CATSDSTGVMVNEQFF
once	TRBV19	15	TRBD1	TRBJ2-5	TGTGCCAGTAGTATAGGCGGGACAGGGAAAGAGACCCAGTACTTC	CASSIGGTGKETQYF
.	TRBV19	15	.	TRBJ2-1	TGTGCCAGTAGTATTGCCGATAGCTCCTACAATGAGCAGTTCTTC	CASSIADSSYNEQFF
.	TRBV19	16	TRBD1	TRBJ1-4	TGTGCCAGTAGTATGACAGGGGGTTCGACTAATGAAAAACTGTTTTTT	CASSMTGGSTNEKLFF
.	TRBV19	15	.	TRBJ1-1	TGTGCCAGTACCAATTTCGGGGGGCAGGGCACTGAAGCTTTCTTT	CASTNFGGQGTEAFF
once	TRBV9	14	TRBD1	TRBJ2-7	TGTGCCAGCACCCTTGGGACAGGGTCTTACGAGCAGTACTTC	CASTLGTGSYEQYF
.	TRBV9	12	.	TRBJ1-2	TGTGCCAGCAGCCCGGGGTCCGGGGGCTACACCTTC	CASSPGSGGYTF
.	TRBV7-2	17	TRBD2	TRBJ2-2	TGTGCCAGCAGCTTAGCGCCAGCGGGGTACCGGACCGGGGAGCTGTTTTTT	CASSLAPAGYRTGELFF
.	TRBV6-5	15	TRBD2	TRBJ2-3	TGTGCCAGCAGTTCGACTAGCGGGAGCACAGATACGCAGTATTTT	CASSSTSGSTDTQYF
.	TRBV18	15	TRBD2	TRBJ2-3	TGTGCCAGCTCACCGGGCCTAGCGGAAGCAGATACGCAGTATTTT	CASSPGLAEADTQYF
.	TRBV27	15	.	TRBJ1-2	TGTGCCAGCAGTTCTCCAGGGGAGTTGGGCTATGGCTACACCTTC	CASSSPGELGYGYTF
once	TRBV6-5	14	TRBD2	TRBJ2-7	TGTGCCAGCATCAGGACTAGCGGACCCTACGAGCAGTACTTC	CASIRTSGPYEQYF
.	TRBV6-5	16	TRBD1	TRBJ2-7	TGTGCCAGCAGTTCCCCCGGGACAGGGGGCTCCTACGAGCAGTACTTC	CASSSPGTGGSYEQYF
.	TRBV28	15	TRBD2	TRBJ2-1	TGTGCCAGCAGTCGAGGACTAGCGGTGGGGGGTGAGCAGTTCTTC	CASSRGLAVGGEQFF
.	TRBV28	14	TRBD2	TRBJ2-7	TGTGCCAGCAGTCGCCGCAGCGGGAGCTACGAGCAGTACTTC	CASSRRSGSYEQYF
.	TRBV5-1	14	TRBD2	TRBJ2-1	TGCGCCAGCAGCCTCGTAGCGGGTTGGGGGGAGCAGTTCTTC	CASSLVAGWGEQFF
.	TRBV27	16	TRBD2	TRBJ2-2	TGTGCCAGCAGTCAGACTAGCGGGAGAGCTACCGGGGAGCTGTTTTTT	CASSQTSGRATGELFF
.	TRBV29-1	15	.	TRBJ1-4	TGCAGCGTTCTTAAATCCGCAGGTTTTAATGAAAAACTGTTTTTT	CSVLKSAGFNEKLFF